Listed below are T cell receptor beta chains from one sample, sequenced in a study of spatial heterogeneity in lung cancer. TCRdb ran MiXCR on the 5' RACE reads and lists one entry per CDR3 protein. The sample has under 80,000 distinct CDR3 sequences, about 5.9% seen once; the top ten hold roughly 15%. This specimen was PBMCs, taken at surgery. These receptors all come from a female donor with early-stage non-small cell lung cancer. Both conserved end residues are part of each CDR3.

14 | TRBV12-3/TRBV12-4 | CASSSVRQELKAFF
16 | TRBV5-1 | CASSSGRTAAGEKLFF
16 | TRBV7-9 | CASSFPGTHSYNEQFF
15 | TRBV6-1 | CASSVTSGRGYEQYF
15 | TRBV5-8 | CASSLRGQTYNEQFF
15 | TRBV28 | CASTLEGGSNQPQHF
19 | TRBV5-1 | CASSPGGQGTSGSPGELFF
14 | TRBV2 | CASSIDRVNTEAFF
17 | TRBV29-1 | CSVFDTLRGESYNEQFF
15 | TRBV13 | CASSLAGLAIDEQYF
13 | TRBV20-1 | CSAWTSGGNEQFF
14 | TRBV18 | CASSRDSTSYEQYF
15 | TRBV5-1 | CASSPRAGVDTEAFF
13 | TRBV4-1 | CASSRTVYTEAFF
12 | TRBV29-1 | CSAEDGNGELFF
15 | TRBV5-1 | CASSWGWGKDTEAFF
16 | TRBV27 | CASSLGGTGNNSPLHF
16 | TRBV5-1 | CASSLGGTDTYNEQFF
17 | TRBV11-2 | CASSLPPGLRGTGELFF
15 | TRBV11-1 | CASSLSRSGANVLTF
15 | TRBV3-1 | CASSPPGRLGAEAFF
13 | TRBV5-1 | CASSLEPNTEAFF
13 | TRBV20-1 | CSARVPGTGGYTF
14 | TRBV29-1 | CSADRQVSQETQYF
17 | TRBV7-9 | CASSLGGGGGDFHEQYF
14 | TRBV9 | CASSPQGANTEAFF
12 | TRBV5-6 | CASSLGLETQYF
14 | TRBV9 | CASSVGLSTETQYF
11 | TRBV6-1 | CASSVIPPQHF
17 | TRBV3-1 | CASRRVGTSANTGELFF
14 | TRBV18 | CASSSETPTYGYTF
14 | TRBV20-1 | CSATRSGGGYGYTF
15 | TRBV6-6 | CASSYEVTDFYGYTF
12 | TRBV20-1 | CSARPSSGGYTF
15 | TRBV5-1 | CASSLDRPLENIQYF
16 | TRBV6-5 | CASSYRRGLRTDTQYF
15 | TRBV7-2 | CASSLTGGGLDGYTF
15 | TRBV5-5 | CASSLITGITDTQYF
18 | TRBV2 | CASSDPSPWTVDPSEAFF
14 | TRBV19 | CASSSQGKGTEAFF
17 | TRBV4-1 | CASSQVGNYRPTDTQYF
14 | TRBV5-1 | CASSVGQGPYEQYF
12 | TRBV7-9 | CASSLVKETQYF
14 | TRBV7-2 | CASSSWGRGSEQYF
15 | TRBV13 | CASSLDQGTDSPLHF
14 | TRBV11-2 | CASSLDLGLETQYF
15 | TRBV5-4 | CASSLAGTGYNEQFF